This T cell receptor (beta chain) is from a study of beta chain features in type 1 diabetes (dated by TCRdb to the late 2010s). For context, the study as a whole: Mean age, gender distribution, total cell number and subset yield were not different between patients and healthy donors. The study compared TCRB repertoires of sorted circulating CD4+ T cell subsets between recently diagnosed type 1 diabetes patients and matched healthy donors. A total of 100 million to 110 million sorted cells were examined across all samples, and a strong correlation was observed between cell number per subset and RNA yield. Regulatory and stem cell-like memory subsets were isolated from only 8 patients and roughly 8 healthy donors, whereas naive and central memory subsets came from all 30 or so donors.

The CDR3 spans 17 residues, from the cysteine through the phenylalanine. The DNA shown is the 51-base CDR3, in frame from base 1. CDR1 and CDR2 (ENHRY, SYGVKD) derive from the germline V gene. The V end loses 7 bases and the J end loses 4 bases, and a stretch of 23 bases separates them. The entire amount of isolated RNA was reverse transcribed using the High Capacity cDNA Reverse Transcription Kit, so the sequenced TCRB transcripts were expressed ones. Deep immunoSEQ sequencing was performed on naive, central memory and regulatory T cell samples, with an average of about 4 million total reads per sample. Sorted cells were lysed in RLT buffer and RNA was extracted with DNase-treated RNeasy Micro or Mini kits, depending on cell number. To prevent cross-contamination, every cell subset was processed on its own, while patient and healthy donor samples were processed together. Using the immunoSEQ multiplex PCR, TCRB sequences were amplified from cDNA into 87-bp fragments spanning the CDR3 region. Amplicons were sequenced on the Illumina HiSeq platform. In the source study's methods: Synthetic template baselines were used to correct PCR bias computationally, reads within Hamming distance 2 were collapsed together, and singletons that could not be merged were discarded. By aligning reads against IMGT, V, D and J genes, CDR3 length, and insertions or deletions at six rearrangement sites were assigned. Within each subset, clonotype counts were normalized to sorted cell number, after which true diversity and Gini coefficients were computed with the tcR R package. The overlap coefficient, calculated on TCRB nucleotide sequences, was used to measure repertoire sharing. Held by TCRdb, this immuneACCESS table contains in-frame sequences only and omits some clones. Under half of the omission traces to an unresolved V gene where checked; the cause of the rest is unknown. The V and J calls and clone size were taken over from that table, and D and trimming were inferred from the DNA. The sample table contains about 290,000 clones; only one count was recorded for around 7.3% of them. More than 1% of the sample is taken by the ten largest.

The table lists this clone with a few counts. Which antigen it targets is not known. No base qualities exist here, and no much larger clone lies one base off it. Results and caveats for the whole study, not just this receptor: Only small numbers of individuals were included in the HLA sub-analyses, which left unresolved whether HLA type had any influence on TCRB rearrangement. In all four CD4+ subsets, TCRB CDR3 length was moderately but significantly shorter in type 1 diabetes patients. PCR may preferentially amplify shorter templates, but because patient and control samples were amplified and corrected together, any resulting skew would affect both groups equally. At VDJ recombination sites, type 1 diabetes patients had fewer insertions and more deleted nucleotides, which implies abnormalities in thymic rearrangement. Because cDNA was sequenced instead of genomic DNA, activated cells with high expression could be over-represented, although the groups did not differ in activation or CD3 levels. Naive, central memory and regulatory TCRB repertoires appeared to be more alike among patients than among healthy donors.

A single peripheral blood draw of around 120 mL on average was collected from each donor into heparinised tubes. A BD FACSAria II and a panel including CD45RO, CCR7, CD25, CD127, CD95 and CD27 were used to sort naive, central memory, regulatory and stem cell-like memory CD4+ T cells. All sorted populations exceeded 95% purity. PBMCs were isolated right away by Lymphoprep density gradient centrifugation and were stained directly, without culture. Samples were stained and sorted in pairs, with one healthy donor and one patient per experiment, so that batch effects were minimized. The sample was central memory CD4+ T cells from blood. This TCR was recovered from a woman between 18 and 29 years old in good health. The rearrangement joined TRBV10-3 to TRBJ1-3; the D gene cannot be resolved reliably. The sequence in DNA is TGTGCCATCAAACAAGATTCGGGCCCTATAAGCGGAAACACCATATATTTT. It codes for CAIKQDSGPISGNTIYF.